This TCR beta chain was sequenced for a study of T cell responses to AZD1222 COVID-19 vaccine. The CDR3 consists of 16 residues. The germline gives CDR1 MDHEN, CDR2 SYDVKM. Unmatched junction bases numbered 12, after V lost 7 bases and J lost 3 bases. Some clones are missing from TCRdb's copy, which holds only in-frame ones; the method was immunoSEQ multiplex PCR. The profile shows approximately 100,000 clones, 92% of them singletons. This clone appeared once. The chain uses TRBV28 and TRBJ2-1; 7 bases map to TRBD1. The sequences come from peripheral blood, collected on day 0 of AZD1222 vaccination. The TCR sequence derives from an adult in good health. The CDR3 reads CASTSQTGTNYNEQFF. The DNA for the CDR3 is TGTGCCAGCACCTCTCAGACAGGGACAAACTACAATGAGCAGTTCTTC.